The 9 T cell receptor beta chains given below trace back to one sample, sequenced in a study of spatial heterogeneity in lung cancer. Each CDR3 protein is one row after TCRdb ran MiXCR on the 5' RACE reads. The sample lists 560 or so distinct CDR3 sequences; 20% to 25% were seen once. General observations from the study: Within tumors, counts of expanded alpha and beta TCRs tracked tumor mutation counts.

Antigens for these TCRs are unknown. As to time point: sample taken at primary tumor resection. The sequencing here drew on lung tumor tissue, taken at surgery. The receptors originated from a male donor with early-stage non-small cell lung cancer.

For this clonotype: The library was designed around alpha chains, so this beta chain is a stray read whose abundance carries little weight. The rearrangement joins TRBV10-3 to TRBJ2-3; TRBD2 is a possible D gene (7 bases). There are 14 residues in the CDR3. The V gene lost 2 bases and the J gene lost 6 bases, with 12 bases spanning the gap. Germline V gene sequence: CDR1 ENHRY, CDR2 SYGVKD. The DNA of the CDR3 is TGTGCCATCAGTGAGCGGGGGGCCAGGGATACGCAGTATTTT. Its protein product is CAISERGARDTQYF.

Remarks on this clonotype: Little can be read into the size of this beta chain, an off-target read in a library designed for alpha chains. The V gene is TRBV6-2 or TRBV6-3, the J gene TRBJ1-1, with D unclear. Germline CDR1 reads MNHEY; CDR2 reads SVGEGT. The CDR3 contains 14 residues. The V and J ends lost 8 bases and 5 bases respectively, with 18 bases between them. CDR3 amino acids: CASQNEGGKTEAFF. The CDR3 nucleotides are TGTGCCAGCCAAAACGAGGGAGGAAAGACTGAAGCTTTCTTT.

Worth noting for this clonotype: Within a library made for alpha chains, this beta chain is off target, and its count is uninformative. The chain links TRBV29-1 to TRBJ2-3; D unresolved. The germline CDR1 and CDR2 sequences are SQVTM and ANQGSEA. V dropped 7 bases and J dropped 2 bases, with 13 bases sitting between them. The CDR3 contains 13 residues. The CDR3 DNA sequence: TGCAGCGCCAAAAAGGAGCCCACAGATACGCAGTATTTT. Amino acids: CSAKKEPTDTQYF.

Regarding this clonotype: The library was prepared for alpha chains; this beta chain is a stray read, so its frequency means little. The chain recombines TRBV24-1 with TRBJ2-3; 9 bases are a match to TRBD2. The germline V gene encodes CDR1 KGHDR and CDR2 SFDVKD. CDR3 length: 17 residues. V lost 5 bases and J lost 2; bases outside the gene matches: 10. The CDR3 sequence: CATSAVLAGYSTDTQYF. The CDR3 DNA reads TGTGCCACCAGTGCCGTACTAGCGGGTTATTCCACAGATACGCAGTATTTT.

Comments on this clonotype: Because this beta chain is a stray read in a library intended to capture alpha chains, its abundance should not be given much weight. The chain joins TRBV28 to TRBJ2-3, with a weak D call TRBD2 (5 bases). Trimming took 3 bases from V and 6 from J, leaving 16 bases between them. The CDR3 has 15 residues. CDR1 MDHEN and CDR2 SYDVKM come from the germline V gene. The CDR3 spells CASSLALARTDTQYF. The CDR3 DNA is TGTGCCAGCAGTTTGGCGCTAGCAAGAACGGATACGCAGTATTTT. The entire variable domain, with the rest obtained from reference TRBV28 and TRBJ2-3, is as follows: DVKVTQSSRYLVKRTGEKVFLECVQDMDHENMFWYRQDPGLGLRLIYFSYDVKMKEKGDIPEGYSVSREKKERFSLILESASTNQTSMYLCASSLALARTDTQYFGPGTRLTVL.

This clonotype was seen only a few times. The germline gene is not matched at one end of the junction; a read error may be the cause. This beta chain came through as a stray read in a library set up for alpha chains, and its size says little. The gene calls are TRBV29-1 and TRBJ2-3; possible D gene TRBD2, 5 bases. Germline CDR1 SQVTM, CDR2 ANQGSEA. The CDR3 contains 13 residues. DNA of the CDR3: TGTAGCGTTGTGCAAGGGAGCACAGATACGCAGTATTTT. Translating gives CSVVQGSTDTQYF.

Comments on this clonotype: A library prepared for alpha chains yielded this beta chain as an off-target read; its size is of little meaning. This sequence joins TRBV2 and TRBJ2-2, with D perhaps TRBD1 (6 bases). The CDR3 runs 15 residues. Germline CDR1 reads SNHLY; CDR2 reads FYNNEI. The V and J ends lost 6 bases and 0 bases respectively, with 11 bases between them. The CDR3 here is CASSPGTTNTGELFF. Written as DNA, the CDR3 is TGTGCCAGCAGCCCCGGGACAACGAACACCGGGGAGCTGTTTTTT.

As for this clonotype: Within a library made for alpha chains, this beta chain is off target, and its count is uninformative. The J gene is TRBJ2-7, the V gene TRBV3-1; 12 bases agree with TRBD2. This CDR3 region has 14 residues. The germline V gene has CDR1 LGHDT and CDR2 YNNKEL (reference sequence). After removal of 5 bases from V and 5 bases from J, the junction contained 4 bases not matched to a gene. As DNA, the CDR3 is TGTGCCAGCAGCTTGACTAGCGGGGGCCACGAGCAGTACTTC. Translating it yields CASSLTSGGHEQYF.

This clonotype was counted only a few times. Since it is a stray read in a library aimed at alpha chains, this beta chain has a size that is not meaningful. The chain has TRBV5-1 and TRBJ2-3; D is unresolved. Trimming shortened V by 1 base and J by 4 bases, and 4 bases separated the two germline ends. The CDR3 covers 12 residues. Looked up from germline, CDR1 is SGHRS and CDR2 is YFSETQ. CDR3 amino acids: CASSLTADTQYF. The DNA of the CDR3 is TGCGCCAGCAGCTTGACGGCAGATACGCAGTATTTT.